This T cell receptor beta chain was recorded in a study of tumor and adjacent non-tumor tissue in lung cancer. Study-wide background: Patients comprised eleven to twelve adenocarcinoma, 2 squamous cell carcinoma and 1 small cell lung cancer. The patients, approximately nine men and a handful of women, were about 31 to 76 with stage I to III disease. Regarding the study as a whole: Compared with tumor, normal lung showed significantly lower TCR diversity. In normal lung, the top 100 clones were significantly more dominant than in tumor.

The library came from three nested PCR rounds adapted from ARM-PCR protocols. MiXCR, applied by TCRdb to the multiplex PCR reads, yields one record per CDR3 protein. The profile shows about 44,000 distinct CDR3 sequences, roughly two thirds of them singletons. No cell sorting was done before RNA was extracted from the tissue. The normal lung tissue was taken more than 3 cm from the tumor edge. About this clonotype itself: Its target is not known. A much larger clonotype is one base distant, so this may be a read error.

There are 14 residues in the CDR3. Germline loops: CDR1 MDHEN, CDR2 SYDVKM. The V and J ends lost 2 bases and 10 bases, in that order; junction bases with no gene match: 7. This TCR derives from a middle-aged woman with non-small cell lung cancer. The genes are TRBV28 and TRBJ1-4; 7 bases are shared with TRBD1. The specimen was distant non-tumor lung tissue. The DNA of the CDR3 is TGTGCCAGCAGTTTAAGGCAGGGGGGTGGAAAACTGTTTTTT. Translating it yields CASSLRQGGGKLFF.